These 13 T cell receptor beta chains were sequenced from one sample in a study of control samples from healthy donors and cancer patients. Generated by immunoSEQ multiplex PCR, the TCRdb table keeps only in-frame clones and is missing some. The sample lists 150,000 to 200,000 clones, about 94% occurring once. Sequenced material: blood. The source of these receptors is a woman aged 40-49 years in good health.

The DNA of the CDR3 is TGTGCCTGGGAGGGGGGGGGCTACACCTTC. It translates to CAWEGGGYTF. The V gene is TRBV30, the J gene TRBJ1-2, with D possibly matching TRBD1 (6 bases). This CDR3 spans 10 amino acids. Trimming took 5 bases from V and 8 from J, leaving 9 bases between them. Germline CDR1 reads GTSNPN; CDR2 reads SVGIG (reference sequence). The complete variable domain, with remaining parts taken from reference TRBV30 and TRBJ1-2, reads SQTIHQWPATLVQPVGSPLSLECTVEGTSNPNLYWYRQAAGRGLQLLFYSVGIGQISSEVPQNLSASRPQDRQFILSSKKLLLSDSGFYLCAWEGGGYTFGSGTRLTVV.

The gene calls are TRBV11-2 and TRBJ2-7; the match to TRBD2 covers 13 bases. The CDR3 has 15 amino acids. With 5 bases clipped from V and 3 bases from J, the junction kept 4 bases outside the gene matches. Germline CDR1 SGHAT, CDR2 FQNNGV. In nucleotides, the CDR3 is TGTGCCAGCAGCCTACTAGCGGGAGGGTACTACGAGCAGTACTTC. Protein: CASSLLAGGYYEQYF.

The sample holds one count of this clone. The V call is TRBV29-1, the J call TRBJ1-2; 7 positions agree with TRBD1. In germline, CDR1 is SQVTM, CDR2 ANQGSEA. CDR3 length equals 14 residues. V trimming: 4 bases; J trimming: 6 bases; junction bases outside the gene matches: 11. This CDR3 reads CSVVGQGVPNGYTF. In nucleotides, the CDR3 is TGCAGCGTTGTCGGGCAGGGGGTGCCCAATGGCTACACCTTC.

V is TRBV7-2 and J is TRBJ1-2; no reliable D call. The CDR3 contains 13 residues. CDR1 and CDR2 (germline): SGHTA, FQGNSA. Trimming left V 2 bases short and J 7 bases short, with 11 bases between. The CDR3, as DNA: TGTGCCAGCAGCTTACCGGCCACCCGTGGCTACACCTTC. It codes for CASSLPATRGYTF.

The V call is TRBV5-1, the J call TRBJ2-7; 7 bases line up with TRBD1. Germline CDR1 and CDR2: SGHRS and YFSETQ. V was clipped by 0 bases and J by 4 bases; unmatched bases: 7. The CDR3 spans 15 residues. CDR3 loop: CASSLGDRSNYEQYF. As DNA, the CDR3 is TGCGCCAGCAGCTTGGGGGACAGAAGTAATTACGAGCAGTACTTC.

This chain uses TRBV6-5 with TRBJ1-2; D is uncertain. Germline CDR1 reads MNHEY; CDR2 reads SVGAGI. Trimming shortened V by 4 bases and J by 3 bases, and 9 bases separated the two germline ends. The CDR3 length is 13 residues. CDR3 coding DNA: TGTGCCAGCAGTTTGGTCGGGGACTATGGCTACACCTTC. Translated: CASSLVGDYGYTF.

The V call is TRBV6-2 or TRBV6-3, the J call TRBJ2-4, with D possibly TRBD2 on 6 matching bases. Trimming took off 2 bases at V and 12 bases at J, with 11 bases between the two ends. The CDR3 loop spans 12 amino acids. Germline V gene data show CDR1 as MNHEY and CDR2 as SVGEGT. The CDR3 sequence: CASSYTGGNQYF. The CDR3 nucleotides read TGTGCCAGCAGTTACACCGGGGGTAATCAGTACTTC.

The J gene is TRBJ2-5, the V gene TRBV7-8; 10 bases agree with TRBD2. V trimming: 4 bases; J trimming: 5 bases; junction bases outside the gene matches: 7. The germline CDR1 and CDR2 sequences are SGHVS and FQNEAQ. The CDR3 length is 15 residues. This CDR3 reads CASSSYIAGGETQYF. The CDR3, as DNA: TGTGCCAGCAGCTCCTACATAGCGGGAGGTGAGACCCAGTACTTC.

The chain uses TRBV7-2 and TRBJ1-1; D remains unclear. The CDR3 is 13 residues long. Trimming cost V 6 bases and J 0 bases, with 8 bases left between them. Germline V gene lookup returns CDR1 SGHTA and CDR2 FQGNSA. The chain's CDR3 is CASSWTVNTEAFF. The CDR3 region has the DNA TGTGCCAGCAGTTGGACTGTGAACACTGAAGCTTTCTTT.

The chain joins TRBV2 to TRBJ2-6; D call uncertain. CDR1 is SNHLY and CDR2 is FYNNEI in the germline V gene. With 6 bases removed from V and 0 bases from J, the gap between germline ends came to 12 bases. The CDR3 length is 16 residues. As DNA, the CDR3 is TGTGCCAGCAGGCAGGCCCGCAACTCTGGGGCCAACGTCCTGACTTTC. Translated, it gives CASRQARNSGANVLTF.

The chain carries TRBV19 and TRBJ1-1, with D possibly TRBD1 on 6 matching bases. The CDR3 runs to 16 residues. Trimming took 5 bases from V and 5 from J, leaving 21 bases between them. Germline-derived CDR1 and CDR2 are LNHDA and SQIVND (reference sequence). The CDR3 region has the DNA TGTGCCAGTAGTTCCCCGGGCCATCAAGGGGGAACTGAAGCTTTCTTT. It translates to CASSSPGHQGGTEAFF.

This clone was recorded only once. The chain is built from TRBV9 and TRBJ2-6; D is tentatively TRBD1 or TRBD2 (5 bases each). Germline lookup yields CDR1 SGDLS and CDR2 YYNGEE. Trimming stripped 4 bases from V and 2 bases from J, with 10 bases between. This CDR3 is built from 15 residues. The DNA for the CDR3 is TGTGCCAGCAGCCCCTGGGACGCTGGGGCCAACGTCCTGACTTTC. It codes for CASSPWDAGANVLTF.

The rearrangement links TRBV24-1 to TRBJ2-3, with D possibly matching TRBD1 (5 bases). The CDR3 totals 16 residues. Germline CDR1 reads KGHDR; CDR2 reads SFDVKD. V lost 3 bases and J lost 8, with 20 bases in between. The CDR3 sequence is CATSDSIGEVGSTQYF. The CDR3 nucleotides read TGTGCCACCAGTGATAGTATAGGGGAAGTTGGTAGTACGCAGTATTTT.